The present entry profiles one T cell receptor (beta chain) with its context. In the same sample, other DNA sequences code for this CDR3. The data stem from a study of shared clonotypes between healthy human individuals. The CDR3 runs to 11 residues. Per germline, CDR1 DFQATT and CDR2 SNEGSKA (reference sequence). V lost 3 bases to trimming and J lost 3 bases, with 5 bases between them. Clones were read by immunoSEQ multiplex PCR, and TCRdb kept only the in-frame ones, dropping some. This table has 2 million to 2.5 million clones, around 95% appearing once. V usage is TRBV20-1 and J usage is TRBJ2-5; no clear D. The sample consisted of naive CD4+ T cells sorted from blood. Subset in this sample: CD45RA+ positively selected. This clonotype was sampled from a man in his late teens or twenties in good health. The CDR3 sequence: CSARPEETQYF. DNA of the CDR3: TGCAGTGCTAGGCCTGAAGAGACCCAGTACTTC.